These T cell receptor beta chains were read from a single sample in a study of blood T cells in healthy people across ages. TCRdb fed the 5' RACE reads into MiXCR, producing one record per CDR3 protein. The table includes about 640,000 distinct CDR3 sequences, roughly 30% detected once. The specimen was blood. The receptors shown here come from a woman of 80 years or more in good health. Each CDR3 is given with its conserved first and last residue. Fields, in order: clone size, D gene, V gene, J gene, CDR3 DNA, CDR3 protein. The D gene is left open where the match is weak. Size is stated for part of the rows, as once, few or many counts, or as a class when the clone is expanded.

NA,NA,TRBV20-1,TRBJ2-7,TGCAGTGCTAGCCGGGGAGTGGTCGAGCAGTACTTC,CSASRGVVEQYF
many,NA,TRBV30,TRBJ2-7,TGTGCCTGGAACGGACAAACCTACGAGCAGTACTTC,CAWNGQTYEQYF
many,TRBD1,TRBV7-2,TRBJ1-4,TGTGCCAGCAGCCAGGGGGCGGGGAACGAAAAACTGTTTTTT,CASSQGAGNEKLFF
many,NA,TRBV7-2,TRBJ1-2,TGTGCCAGCAGCTCTACCGGACAGAGAACGGGTGGCTACACCTTC,CASSSTGQRTGGYTF
many,NA,TRBV7-2,TRBJ1-5,TGTGCCAGCAGTCATGGGACCGGTCAAGCGGCCCAGCATTTT,CASSHGTGQAAQHF
NA,TRBD2,TRBV20-1,TRBJ2-5,TGCAGTGCGCTCGGACTAGCGAGGGGGATGTACCAAGAGACCCAGTACTTC,CSALGLARGMYQETQYF
many,TRBD1,TRBV6-5,TRBJ1-2,TGTGCCAGCAGTCCACAGGGGCTTGGGAACTATGGCTACACCTTC,CASSPQGLGNYGYTF
NA,TRBD1,TRBV18,TRBJ2-1,TGTGCCAGCTCCCAACAACAGGGGGCGGGTAATGAGCAGTTCTTC,CASSQQQGAGNEQFF
NA,NA,TRBV7-2,TRBJ2-3,TGTGCCAGCAGCTTAAAAGCGATGACAGATACGCAGTATTTT,CASSLKAMTDTQYF
medium-sized,TRBD1,TRBV25-1,TRBJ2-7,TGTGCCAGCAGAACGACAGGGGGCAAATCCTACGAGCAGTACTTC,CASRTTGGKSYEQYF
many,NA,TRBV9,TRBJ1-6,TGTGCCAGCAGCGGACTGCAGGGAGATAATTCACCCCTCCACTTT,CASSGLQGDNSPLHF
many,NA,TRBV20-1,TRBJ2-7,TGCAGTGCGGAGGCCCGAGACGAGCAGTACTTC,CSAEARDEQYF
many,TRBD1,TRBV28,TRBJ2-7,TGTGCCAGCAGCGACAGGGGCGTCGAGCAGTACTTC,CASSDRGVEQYF
few,NA,TRBV11-2,TRBJ2-7,TGTGCCAGCAGCATCGAGCCGGGACCTTACGAGCAGTACTTC,CASSIEPGPYEQYF
many,TRBD1,TRBV28,TRBJ2-7,TGTGCCAGCCAGAGAGGGACAGGGGGATTCTACGAGCAGTACTTC,CASQRGTGGFYEQYF
many,NA,TRBV20-1,TRBJ2-4,TGCAGTGCTAGAGGAGTTTTGGGCAAAAACATTCAGTACTTC,CSARGVLGKNIQYF
many,NA,TRBV20-1,TRBJ1-2,TGCAGTGCTAGAGCGGCCGGTGGCTATGGCTACACCTTC,CSARAAGGYGYTF
NA,NA,TRBV3-1,TRBJ1-5,TGTGCCAGCAGCCAAGGGGTTCAGCCCCAGCATTTT,CASSQGVQPQHF
NA,NA,TRBV5-1,TRBJ2-1,TGCGCCAGCAGCCCCCGTGAACAGGGCAGTGAGCAGTTCTTC,CASSPREQGSEQFF
once,TRBD2,TRBV6-5,TRBJ2-7,TGTGCCAGCAGTTACGGGACTAGGATTTTCGATGAGCAGTACTTC,CASSYGTRIFDEQYF
NA,TRBD2,TRBV4-1,TRBJ2-1,TGCGCCAGCAGCCAACCTCGCGGGGGGGGCTCCTACAATGAGCAGTTCTTC,CASSQPRGGGSYNEQFF
few,TRBD1,TRBV19,TRBJ2-7,TGTGCCAGTAGTATGAATCGACAGGGCGACGAGCAGTACTTC,CASSMNRQGDEQYF
few,TRBD1,TRBV2,TRBJ2-4,TGTGCCAGCAGTGAAGATAGGGGACAGGGCCGACAGTACTTC,CASSEDRGQGRQYF
NA,TRBD1,TRBV7-9,TRBJ1-6,TGTGCCAGCAGCTTAGTGATGTCACAGGGGGCTTCACCCCTCCACTTT,CASSLVMSQGASPLHF
many,NA,TRBV5-1,TRBJ1-4,TGCGCCAGCAGCTTACAGGGTCCTCCGAATGAAAAACTGTTTTTT,CASSLQGPPNEKLFF
NA,NA,TRBV12-3/TRBV12-4,TRBJ2-4,TGTGCCAGCAGTTGGGGCGGGCAGATAACGAACTTAGCCAAAAACATTCAGTACTTC,CASSWGGQITNLAKNIQYF
NA,NA,TRBV20-1,TRBJ1-2,TGCAGTGCTGGCAGGGGTCCAAGAGGCTACACCTTC,CSAGRGPRGYTF
few,NA,TRBV27,TRBJ1-2,TGTGCCAGCAGCGCAGGGGCCGGTCGGGGCTACACCTTC,CASSAGAGRGYTF
NA,TRBD1,TRBV10-3,TRBJ1-5,TGTGCCAACAGTGGCACGGGGGACAGGGGTAGCAATCAGCCCCGGCATTTT,CANSGTGDRGSNQPRHF
once,TRBD2,TRBV7-9,TRBJ2-7,TGTGCCAGCAGCTTTCTGACTAGCGGGGCCCCATACGAGCAGTACTTC,CASSFLTSGAPYEQYF
many,NA,TRBV2,TRBJ2-1,TGTGCCAGCAGTGAAACGGGCAGGGGACCCTACAATGAGCAGTTCTTC,CASSETGRGPYNEQFF
many,NA,TRBV5-6,TRBJ2-1,TGTGCCAGCAGCGGGCGGGCTACCAATGAGCAGTTCTTC,CASSGRATNEQFF
NA,NA,TRBV12-3/TRBV12-4,TRBJ1-1,TGTGCCAGCAGTTTACCCCCGAACACTGAAGCTTTCTTT,CASSLPPNTEAFF
many,NA,TRBV7-9,TRBJ2-4,TGTGCCAGCAGCCCGGACGGGCGAAACATTCAGTACTTC,CASSPDGRNIQYF
few,TRBD2,TRBV7-2,TRBJ2-5,TGTGCCAGCAGCTTCCCGGGACGAGCGGGGGGGTACTTC,CASSFPGRAGGYF
many,NA,TRBV11-2,TRBJ1-2,TGTGCCAGCAGCTTAGTCAGGGATGGTGGCTACACCTTC,CASSLVRDGGYTF
NA,NA,TRBV20-1,TRBJ1-2,TGCAGTGCTAGAGAAAAGGTCCCCAGAAACACTAACTATGGCTACACCTTC,CSAREKVPRNTNYGYTF
NA,TRBD1,TRBV7-9,TRBJ1-1,TGTGCCAGCAGCTCCCGGGACAGGGGAAGGACTGAAGCTTTCTTT,CASSSRDRGRTEAFF
NA,TRBD2,TRBV20-1,TRBJ2-5,TGCAGTGCCACCCGGGTAGCGGGGGACCTCCAAGAGACCCAGTACTTC,CSATRVAGDLQETQYF
NA,NA,TRBV6-5,TRBJ1-6,TGTGCCAGCAGGCCCCGGGGCGGCCTAGTTCCCCTCCACTTT,CASRPRGGLVPLHF
few,NA,TRBV7-2,TRBJ1-3,TGTGCCAGCAGCCCGGAGGGCAGGGCTGGAAACACCATATATTTT,CASSPEGRAGNTIYF
many,NA,TRBV2,TRBJ1-2,TGTGCCAGCACTACACCCTCGAGCTATGGCTACACCTTC,CASTTPSSYGYTF
many,NA,TRBV12-3/TRBV12-4,TRBJ2-6,TGTGCCAGCGGTCCGGACGGTACTGGGGCCAACGTCCTGACTTTC,CASGPDGTGANVLTF
NA,TRBD2,TRBV4-2,TRBJ2-5,TGTGCCAACAGCCAAAGCGGGGAAGAGACCCAGTACTTC,CANSQSGEETQYF
many,NA,TRBV6-2/TRBV6-3,TRBJ2-1,TGTGCCAGCAGTACAGGGTCAGGTAATGAGCAGTTCTTC,CASSTGSGNEQFF
few,NA,TRBV6-5,TRBJ2-7,TGTGCCAGCAGACTGGACGCCGACTACGAGCAGTACTTC,CASRLDADYEQYF
NA,NA,TRBV5-4,TRBJ2-3,TGTGCCAGCGCCTTTGGAGGATTCACAGATACGCAGTATTTT,CASAFGGFTDTQYF
many,TRBD1,TRBV9,TRBJ2-7,TGTGCCAGCAGCGTTGCGCCGGGGGGACAGGGGTTATACGAGCAGTACTTC,CASSVAPGGQGLYEQYF